This TCR beta chain was sequenced in a study of cytomegalovirus exposure and HLA in healthy donors. Donors sampled were nominally healthy, though unrecorded immune exposures were likely. The CMV serostatus of this donor was not recorded. General study findings and limits: Listed as cytomegalovirus-associated were 164 TCR beta chains.

A note on this clone: No antigen is known for it.

Germline V CDR1 and CDR2: MDHEN, SYDVKM. V lost 4 bases, J lost 2 bases, and 24 bases lay in between. The CDR3 runs 19 residues. Primers: 60 Vbeta forward and 13 Jbeta reverse. Assay used: immunoSEQ multiplex PCR; TCRdb lists only in-frame clones, some missing. The sample comprises about 82,000 clones, approximately 80% of which are singletons, and about an eighth rests with the top ten. This chain uses TRBV28 with TRBJ1-5; possible D gene TRBD1, 6 bases. Material for sequencing was PBMCs. The sequence derives from a human donor in good health. CDR3 protein: CASSSHEGQLWNGNQPQHF. The CDR3 nucleotides read TGTGCCAGCAGTTCTCACGAAGGACAGCTTTGGAATGGCAATCAGCCCCAGCATTTT.